This T cell receptor beta chain was recorded in a study of blood T cell repertoires in COVID-19. Across the study: T cells, B-cell-depleted T cells, or PBMCs supplied cDNA or gDNA.

The CDR3 has 16 residues. With 7 bases clipped from V and 5 bases from J, the junction kept 13 bases outside the gene matches. Germline CDR1 is MDHEN and CDR2 is SYDVKM. In its sample, this clone was seen a few times. Some clones are missing from TCRdb's copy, which holds only in-frame ones; the method was immunoSEQ multiplex PCR. The sample includes around 210,000 clones, around four fifths of them seen just once. The V gene is TRBV28, the J gene TRBJ2-2, with 7 positions matching TRBD1. Source material: peripheral blood. The clonotype comes from a man aged 55 to 70 with COVID-19, enrolled during active disease. As DNA, the CDR3 is TGTGCCAGCAAACTAAACTCAGCAGGGGGAACCGGGGAGCTGTTTTTT. Translated: CASKLNSAGGTGELFF.